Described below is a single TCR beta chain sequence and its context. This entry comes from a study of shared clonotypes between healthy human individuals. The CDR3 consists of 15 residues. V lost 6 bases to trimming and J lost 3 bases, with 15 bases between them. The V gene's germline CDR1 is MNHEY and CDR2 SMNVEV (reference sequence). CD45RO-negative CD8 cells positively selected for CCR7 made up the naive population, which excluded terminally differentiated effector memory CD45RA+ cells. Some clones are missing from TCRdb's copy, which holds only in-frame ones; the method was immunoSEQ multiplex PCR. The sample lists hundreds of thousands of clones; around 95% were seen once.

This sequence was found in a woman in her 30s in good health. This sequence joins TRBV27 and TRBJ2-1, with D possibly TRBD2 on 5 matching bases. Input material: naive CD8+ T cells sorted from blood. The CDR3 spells CASRASPILYNEQFF. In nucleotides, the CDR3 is TGTGCCAGCAGGGCTAGCCCCATTCTCTACAATGAGCAGTTCTTC.